This T cell receptor beta chain stems from a study of T-cell memory formation after mild COVID-19. About the study: Largely, the TCR clusters proved donor specific.

Germline lookup yields CDR1 SEHNR and CDR2 FQNEAQ (reference sequence). V shed 0 bases and J shed 5 bases, with 10 bases lying between them. The CDR3 is 14 residues long. TCRdb fed the 5' RACE reads into MiXCR, producing one record per CDR3 protein. The sample includes about 430,000 distinct CDR3 sequences, roughly a quarter of them seen just once. This receptor was obtained from an adult woman who had mild COVID-19 (a few samples of this study predate the infection). Cell type and time point are not known. Sequencing used PBMCs or a T cell subset sorted from them (not recorded which). The rearrangement uses TRBV7-9 and TRBJ1-2, with D perhaps TRBD1 (6 bases). CDR3 loop: CASSLASTGYGYTF. The CDR3 region has the DNA TGTGCCAGCAGCTTAGCCAGCACAGGGTATGGCTACACCTTC.